This T cell receptor (beta chain) came from a study of T-cell reconstitution after alpha-beta-depleted transplantation in children. The study's findings and limits: At around two months after transplant, the alpha-beta T cells were reportedly derived from several hundred expanded clones that came from non-depleted graft cells. At one year after transplant, newly produced T cells mostly accounted for T-cell counts and diversity. Some patients' high day-60 TCRbeta diversity was traced to surviving recipient T cells and thymic progenitors.

The table lists this clonotype with a few counts. No antigen is known for it. The TCRbeta library was prepared with unique molecular identifiers. One entry per CDR3 protein, called by TCRdb with MiXCR from the PCR reads. The data contain about 300,000 distinct CDR3 sequences, 6% to 10% of them singletons. Trimming stripped 7 bases from V and 5 bases from J, with 14 bases between. The CDR3 has 13 amino acids. Germline V gene lookup returns CDR1 SNHLY and CDR2 FYNNEI. This clonotype was sampled from a female patient aged 2-9 years who had a stem cell transplant for Fanconi anemia, so the T cells may come from the graft donor. The sequencing used peripheral blood, collected 360 days after TCRalphabeta/CD19-depleted stem cell transplant. The chain carries TRBV2 and TRBJ2-5; D may be TRBD2 (5 bases). The CDR3 loop is CASNGGGEETQYF. In nucleotides, the CDR3 is TGTGCCAGCAATGGCGGTGGGGAGGAGACCCAGTACTTC.